Listed below are T cell receptor beta chains from one sample, sequenced in a study of blood T cell repertoires in COVID-19. Some clones are missing from TCRdb's copy, which holds only in-frame ones; the method was immunoSEQ multiplex PCR. Of some 170,000 clones in the sample, roughly 87% were seen once. The sample taken for sequencing was PBMCs or T cells enriched from blood (not recorded which). These receptors were taken from a human donor with acute COVID-19. The donor label of this sample is uncertain. CDR3s include the opening cysteine and the closing phenylalanine or tryptophan. D genes are given only for firm matches. A row's size may be missing; if present it is once, few, many or a size class.

cdr3_nt cdr3_aa j_call d_call v_call clone_size
TGTGCCAGCAGTTACTCCCGACAGGTCGGGCCCCTCCACTTT CASSYSRQVGPLHF TRBJ1-6 NA TRBV6-5 once
TGTGCCAGTAGCGGAGACAGGGACACTGAAGCTTTCTTT CASSGDRDTEAFF TRBJ1-1 TRBD1 TRBV19 NA
TGTGCCAGCTCACCAGCCGGGGGGGAGACCCAGTACTTC CASSPAGGETQYF TRBJ2-5 TRBD2 TRBV18 NA
TGCGCCAGCAGCCGCCACAGGGTTCCGCGCCACCTCTCTAGCAATCAGCCCCAGCATTTT CASSRHRVPRHLSSNQPQHF TRBJ1-5 NA TRBV5-1 NA
TGTGCCAGCAGGGAACAGGGGATCCAGCCCCAGCATTTT CASREQGIQPQHF TRBJ1-5 TRBD1 TRBV25-1 few
TGTGCCAGCAGCGATACCGGGACACTATACAATGAGCAGTTCTTC CASSDTGTLYNEQFF TRBJ2-1 NA TRBV9 NA
TGCGCCAGCAGCTTGGTAGGGGTTGCTGTTGGGTCTGAAGCTTTCTTT CASSLVGVAVGSEAFF TRBJ1-1 NA TRBV5-1 NA
TGTGCCAGCAGCTTAGGGGGCGGCCTAGGTCACTCCTACGAGCAGTACTTC CASSLGGGLGHSYEQYF TRBJ2-7 NA TRBV11-2 NA
TGTGCCAGCACCTTGACCACAGGGGGCGGAGGCTATGGCTACACCTTC CASTLTTGGGGYGYTF TRBJ1-2 TRBD1 TRBV6-6 NA
TGTGCCAGCAGTTCCCTGACATCGAACACTGAAGCTTTCTTT CASSSLTSNTEAFF TRBJ1-1 NA TRBV27 NA
TGCGCCAGCAGCCAAGATCAATTGGCCATGAACACTGAAGCTTTCTTT CASSQDQLAMNTEAFF TRBJ1-1 NA TRBV4-1 once
TGTGCCACCAGCAGGGGGGGACAGATCAATGAGCAGTTCTTC CATSRGGQINEQFF TRBJ2-1 NA TRBV15 NA
TGTGCCAGCAGCTTAAAAGAGAGAGCCCTCCAGTATTTT CASSLKERALQYF TRBJ2-3 NA TRBV7-3 NA
TGTGCCAGCAGTTACGCCGGGATTTATGGCTACACCTTC CASSYAGIYGYTF TRBJ1-2 NA TRBV6-5 NA
TGTGCCAGCAGCTTGACAGGGCGCTCCTACGAGCAGTACTTC CASSLTGRSYEQYF TRBJ2-7 NA TRBV5-6 NA
TGCGCCAGCAGCTCCTCAGGGCTCCGGGAAAAACTGTTTTTT CASSSSGLREKLFF TRBJ1-4 NA TRBV5-1 NA
TGCGCCAGCAGCCAAGGGGGCGGGGGTGGCACTGGAAACACCATATATTTT CASSQGGGGGTGNTIYF TRBJ1-3 NA TRBV4-1 NA
TGTGCCAGCAGTTACGGGAGGGCTCGGTACTTC CASSYGRARYF TRBJ2-7 TRBD2 TRBV6-5 once
TGTGCCACCAGTGATCCGCCGGCGGGGGCCTACGAGCAGTACTTC CATSDPPAGAYEQYF TRBJ2-7 TRBD2 TRBV24-1 NA
TGCGCCAGCAGCCAGGACAGGGATCAGCCCCAGCATTTT CASSQDRDQPQHF TRBJ1-5 TRBD1 TRBV4-3 NA
TGTGCCAGCAGCCAAGCCGGGGGAGCCAAAAACATTCAGTACTTC CASSQAGGAKNIQYF TRBJ2-4 NA TRBV3-1/TRBV3-2 NA
TGTGCCAGTAGTTCCCTGCAGGGCGATGAAAAACTGTTTTTT CASSSLQGDEKLFF TRBJ1-4 NA TRBV19 NA
TGTGCCAGCAGCGTTTCATCCGGCGGGTACAATGAGCAGTTCTTC CASSVSSGGYNEQFF TRBJ2-1 NA TRBV9 NA
TGTGCCAGCAGTCCCCCGGGACAGGGGTCCTACGAGCAGTACTTC CASSPPGQGSYEQYF TRBJ2-7 TRBD1 TRBV7-2 NA